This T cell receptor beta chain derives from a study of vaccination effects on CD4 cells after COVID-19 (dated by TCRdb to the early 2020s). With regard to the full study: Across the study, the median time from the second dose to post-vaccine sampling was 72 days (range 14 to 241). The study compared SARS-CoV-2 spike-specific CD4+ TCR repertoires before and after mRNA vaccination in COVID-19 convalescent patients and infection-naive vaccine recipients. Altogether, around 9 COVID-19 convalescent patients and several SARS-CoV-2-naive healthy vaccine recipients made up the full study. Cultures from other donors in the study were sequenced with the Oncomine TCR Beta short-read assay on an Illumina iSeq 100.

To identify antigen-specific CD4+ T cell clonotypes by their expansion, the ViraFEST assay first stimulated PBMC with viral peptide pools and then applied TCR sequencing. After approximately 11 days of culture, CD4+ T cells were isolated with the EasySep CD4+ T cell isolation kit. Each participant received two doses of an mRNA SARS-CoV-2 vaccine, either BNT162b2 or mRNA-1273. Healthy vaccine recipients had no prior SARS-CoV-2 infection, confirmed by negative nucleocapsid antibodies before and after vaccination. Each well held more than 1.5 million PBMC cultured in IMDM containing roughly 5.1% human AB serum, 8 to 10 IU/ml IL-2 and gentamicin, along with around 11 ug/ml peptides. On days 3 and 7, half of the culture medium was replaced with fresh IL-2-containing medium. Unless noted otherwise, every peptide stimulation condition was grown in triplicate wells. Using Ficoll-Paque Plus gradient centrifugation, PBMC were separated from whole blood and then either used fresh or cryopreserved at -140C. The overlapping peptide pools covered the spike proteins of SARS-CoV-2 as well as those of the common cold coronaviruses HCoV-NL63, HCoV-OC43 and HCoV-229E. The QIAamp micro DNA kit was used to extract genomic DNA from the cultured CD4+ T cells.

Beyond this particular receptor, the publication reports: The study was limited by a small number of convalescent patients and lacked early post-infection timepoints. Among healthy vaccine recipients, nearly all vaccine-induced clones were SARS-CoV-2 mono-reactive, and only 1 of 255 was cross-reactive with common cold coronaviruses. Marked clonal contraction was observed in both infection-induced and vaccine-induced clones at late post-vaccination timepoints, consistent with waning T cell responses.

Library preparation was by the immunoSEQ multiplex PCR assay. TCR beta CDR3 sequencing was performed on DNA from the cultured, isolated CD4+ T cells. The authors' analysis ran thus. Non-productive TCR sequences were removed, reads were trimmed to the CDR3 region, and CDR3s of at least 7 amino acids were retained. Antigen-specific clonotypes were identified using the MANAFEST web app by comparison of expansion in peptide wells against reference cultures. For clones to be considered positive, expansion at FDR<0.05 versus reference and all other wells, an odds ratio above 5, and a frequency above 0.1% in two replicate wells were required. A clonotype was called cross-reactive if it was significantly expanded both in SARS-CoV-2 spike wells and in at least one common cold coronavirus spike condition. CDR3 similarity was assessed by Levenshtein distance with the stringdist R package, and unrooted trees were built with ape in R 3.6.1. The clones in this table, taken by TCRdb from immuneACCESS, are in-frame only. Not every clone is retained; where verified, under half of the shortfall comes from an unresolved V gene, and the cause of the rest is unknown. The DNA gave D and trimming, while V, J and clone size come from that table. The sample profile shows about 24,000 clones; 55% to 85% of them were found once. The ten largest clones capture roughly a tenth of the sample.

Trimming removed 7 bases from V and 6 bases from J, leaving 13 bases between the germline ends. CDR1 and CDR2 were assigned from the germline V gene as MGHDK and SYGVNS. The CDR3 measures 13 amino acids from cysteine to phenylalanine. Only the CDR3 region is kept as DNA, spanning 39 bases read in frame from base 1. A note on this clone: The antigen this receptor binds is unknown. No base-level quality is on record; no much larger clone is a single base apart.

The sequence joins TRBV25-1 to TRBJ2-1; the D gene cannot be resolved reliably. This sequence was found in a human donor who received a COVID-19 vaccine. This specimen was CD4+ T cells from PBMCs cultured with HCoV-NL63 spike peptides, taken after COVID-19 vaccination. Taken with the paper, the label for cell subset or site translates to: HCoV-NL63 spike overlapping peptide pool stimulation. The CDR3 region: CASKKLDGNEQFF. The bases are TGTGCCAGCAAAAAATTAGACGGCAATGAGCAGTTCTTC.